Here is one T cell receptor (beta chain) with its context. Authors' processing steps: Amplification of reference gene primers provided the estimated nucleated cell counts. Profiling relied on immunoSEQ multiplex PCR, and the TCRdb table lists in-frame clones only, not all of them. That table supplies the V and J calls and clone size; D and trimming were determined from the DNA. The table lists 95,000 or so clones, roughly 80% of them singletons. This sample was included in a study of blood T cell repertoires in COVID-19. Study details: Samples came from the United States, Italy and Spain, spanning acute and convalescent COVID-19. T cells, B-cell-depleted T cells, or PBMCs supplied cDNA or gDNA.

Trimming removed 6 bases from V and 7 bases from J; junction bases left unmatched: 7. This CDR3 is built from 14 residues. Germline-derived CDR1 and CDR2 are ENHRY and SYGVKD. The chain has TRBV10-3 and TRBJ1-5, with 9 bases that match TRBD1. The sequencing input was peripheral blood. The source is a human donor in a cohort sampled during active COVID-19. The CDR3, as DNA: TGTGCCATCAGCCTGGGACAGGGATCCCAGCCCCAGCATTTT. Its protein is CAISLGQGSQPQHF.